This T cell receptor beta chain was sequenced for a study of blood T cells in healthy people across ages. Concerning this clonotype itself: As yet, its antigen is unknown.

This CDR3 is built from 14 residues. In germline, CDR1 is SGHTA, CDR2 FQGNSA. The V gene end was trimmed by 7 bases and the J gene end by 6 bases; junction bases not matched to a gene: 9. It was with a sample-barcoded 5' primer and a J-beta primer mix that a second PCR of about 6 to 12 cycles was run. TCRdb analysed the 5' RACE reads with MiXCR anew, one entry per CDR3 protein. The sample carries roughly 1.5 million distinct CDR3 sequences, about 42% recorded once. The study's findings and limits: The recorded TCR beta diversity per million T cells decreased in a roughly linear manner with age. Diversity figures derived from one million T cells were judged to underestimate the true value.

V gene TRBV7-2 combines with J gene TRBJ2-7, with 10 bases identical to TRBD1. The clonotype was recovered from a young woman in good health. The specimen was blood. The CDR3 DNA sequence: TGTGCCAGCACCACGGACAGGGGGGCCTCCGAGCAGTACTTC. Translating gives CASTTDRGASEQYF.